This T cell receptor beta chain was captured in a study of regulatory T cells in long-lasting Graves disease. The study, taken as a whole, reports: TRBV28 was favored in persistent disease, as were TRBJ1-2 and TRBJ2-5. Patients with persistent Graves' had lower TCR diversity than newly diagnosed patients.

As concerns this clonotype: Antigen unknown.

J was trimmed by 12 bases and V by 4 bases; bases with no gene match: 9. CDR1 is LNHDA, CDR2 SQIVND, per germline (reference sequence). There are 14 residues in the CDR3. Time point given: newly diagnosed GD, antithyroid drugs for less than 3 months. Isolated PBMC RNA provided the starting material for the TCR library. Library construction for TCR beta used iRepertoire HTBI primers and Arm-PCR of CDR3 regions. TCRdb reprocessed the multiplex PCR reads via MiXCR and lists one record per CDR3 protein. Of about 460,000 distinct CDR3 sequences in the sample, 12% to 15% were seen once. The same sample was also used in a study of T cells in Graves' hyperthyroidism and ophthalmopathy. Turning to that study: Every diagnosis used clinical symptoms, serum thyroxine and TRAb, thyroid ultrasound and orbital computed tomography.

This sequence was found in a woman between 50 and 59 years old with Graves disease. This specimen was peripheral blood mononuclear cells (PBMCs), taken at new diagnosis, from a patient treated with antithyroid drugs. J is TRBJ2-1 and V is TRBV19; 10 nucleotides align to TRBD2. CDR3 loop: CASSTGLAAPRQFF. CDR3 DNA: TGTGCCAGTAGTACCGGACTAGCGGCACCCCGGCAGTTCTTC.